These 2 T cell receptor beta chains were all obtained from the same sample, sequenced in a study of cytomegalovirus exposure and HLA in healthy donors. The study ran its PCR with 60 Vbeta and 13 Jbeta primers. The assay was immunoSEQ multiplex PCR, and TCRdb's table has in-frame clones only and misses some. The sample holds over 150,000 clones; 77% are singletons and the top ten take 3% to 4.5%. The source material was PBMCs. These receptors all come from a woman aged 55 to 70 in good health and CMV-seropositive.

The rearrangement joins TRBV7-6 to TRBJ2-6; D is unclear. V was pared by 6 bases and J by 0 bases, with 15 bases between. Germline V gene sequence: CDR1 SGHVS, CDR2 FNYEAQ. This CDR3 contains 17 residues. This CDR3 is CASSQSPLPSGANVLTF. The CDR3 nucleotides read TGTGCCAGCAGTCAAAGCCCCTTGCCCTCTGGGGCCAACGTCCTGACTTTC.

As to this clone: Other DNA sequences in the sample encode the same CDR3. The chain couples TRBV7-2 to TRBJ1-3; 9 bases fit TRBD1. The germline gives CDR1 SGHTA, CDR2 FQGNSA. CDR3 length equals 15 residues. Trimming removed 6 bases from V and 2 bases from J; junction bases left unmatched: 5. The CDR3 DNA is TGTGCCAGCAGTAGAACAGGGGGCACTGGAAACACCATATATTTT. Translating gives CASSRTGGTGNTIYF.